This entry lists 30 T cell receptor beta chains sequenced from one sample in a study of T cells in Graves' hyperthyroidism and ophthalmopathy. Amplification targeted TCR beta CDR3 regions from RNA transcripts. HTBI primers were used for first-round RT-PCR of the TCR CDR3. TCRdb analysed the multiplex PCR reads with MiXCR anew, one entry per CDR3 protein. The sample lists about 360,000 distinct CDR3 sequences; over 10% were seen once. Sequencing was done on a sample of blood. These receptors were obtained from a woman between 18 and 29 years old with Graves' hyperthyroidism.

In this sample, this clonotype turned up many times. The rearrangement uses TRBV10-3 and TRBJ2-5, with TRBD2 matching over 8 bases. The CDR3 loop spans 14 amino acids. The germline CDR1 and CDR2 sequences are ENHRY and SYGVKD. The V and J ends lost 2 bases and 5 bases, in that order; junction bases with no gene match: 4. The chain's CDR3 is CAISERGGGETQYF. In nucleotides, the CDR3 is TGTGCCATCAGTGAGCGGGGGGGCGGTGAGACCCAGTACTTC.

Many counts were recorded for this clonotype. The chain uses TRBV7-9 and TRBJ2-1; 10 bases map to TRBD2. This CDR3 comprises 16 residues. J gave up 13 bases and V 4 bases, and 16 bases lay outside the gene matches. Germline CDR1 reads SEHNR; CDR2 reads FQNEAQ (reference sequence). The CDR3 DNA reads TGTGCCAGCAGCTACCTCACCTTAAATAGCGGGAGGTACCAGTTCTTC. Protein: CASSYLTLNSGRYQFF.

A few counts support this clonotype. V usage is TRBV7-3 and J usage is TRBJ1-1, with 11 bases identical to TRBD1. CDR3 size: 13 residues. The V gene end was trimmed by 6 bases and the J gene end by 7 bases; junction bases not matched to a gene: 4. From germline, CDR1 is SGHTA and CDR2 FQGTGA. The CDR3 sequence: CASRPGTGGEAFF. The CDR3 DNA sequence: TGTGCCAGCAGACCAGGGACAGGGGGTGAAGCTTTCTTT.

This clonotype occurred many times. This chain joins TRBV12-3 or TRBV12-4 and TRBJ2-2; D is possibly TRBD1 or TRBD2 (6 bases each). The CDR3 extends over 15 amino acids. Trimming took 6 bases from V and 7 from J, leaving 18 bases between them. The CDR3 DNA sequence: TGTGCCAGCAGCCCCGACGGGGGCCTTTTCGGGGAGCTGTTTTTT. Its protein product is CASSPDGGLFGELFF.

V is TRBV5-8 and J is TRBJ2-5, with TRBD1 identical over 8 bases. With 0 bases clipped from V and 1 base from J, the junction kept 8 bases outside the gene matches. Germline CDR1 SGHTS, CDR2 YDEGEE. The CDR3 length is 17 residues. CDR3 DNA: TGTGCCAGCAGCTTGGACCTTTCAGGGGGCCTCCAAGAGACCCAGTACTTC. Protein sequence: CASSLDLSGGLQETQYF.

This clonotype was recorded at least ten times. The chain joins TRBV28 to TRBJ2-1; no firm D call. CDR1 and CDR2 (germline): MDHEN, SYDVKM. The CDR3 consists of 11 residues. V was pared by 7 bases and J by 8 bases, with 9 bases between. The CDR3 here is CASTALDEQFF. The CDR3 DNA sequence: TGTGCCAGCACCGCCCTTGATGAGCAGTTCTTC.

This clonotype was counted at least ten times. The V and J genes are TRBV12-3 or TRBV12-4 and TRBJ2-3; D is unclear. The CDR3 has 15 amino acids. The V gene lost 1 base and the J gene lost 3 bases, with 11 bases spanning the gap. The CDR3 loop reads CASSLGGIGTDTQYF. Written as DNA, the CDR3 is TGTGCCAGCAGTTTAGGGGGAATAGGGACAGATACGCAGTATTTT.

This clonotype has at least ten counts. DNA for the CDR3: TGCAGCGTTGAAGAAGGAGTAGGGAGGCGGCAAGAGACCCAGTACTTC. Protein product: CSVEEGVGRRQETQYF. The gene calls are TRBV29-1 and TRBJ2-5, with D perhaps matching TRBD2 (6 bases). The CDR3 is 16 residues long. Germline values: CDR1 SQVTM, CDR2 ANQGSEA. The V end lost 0 bases, the J end lost 2 bases, and 16 bases lay between the germline ends.

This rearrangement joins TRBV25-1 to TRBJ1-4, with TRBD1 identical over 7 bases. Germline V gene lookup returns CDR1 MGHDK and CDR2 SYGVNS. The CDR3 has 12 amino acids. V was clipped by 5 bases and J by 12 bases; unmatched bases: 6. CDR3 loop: CASSKPRGELFF. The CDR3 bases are TGTGCCAGCAGTAAACCCAGGGGGGAACTGTTTTTT.

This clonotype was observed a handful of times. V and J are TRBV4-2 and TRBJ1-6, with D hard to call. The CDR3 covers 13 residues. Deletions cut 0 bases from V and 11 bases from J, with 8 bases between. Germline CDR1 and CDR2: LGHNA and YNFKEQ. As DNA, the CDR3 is TGTGCCAGCAGCCAAGAGAACCTTGCACCCCTCCACTTT. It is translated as CASSQENLAPLHF.

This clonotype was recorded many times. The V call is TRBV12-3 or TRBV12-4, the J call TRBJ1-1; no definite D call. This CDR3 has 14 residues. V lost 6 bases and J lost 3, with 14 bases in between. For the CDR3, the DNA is TGTGCCAGCAGCAAATTCCAGGCGGACACTGAAGCTTTCTTT. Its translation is CASSKFQADTEAFF.

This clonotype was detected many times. The CDR3 here is CSASGTGATNEKLFF. In DNA form, the CDR3 reads TGCAGTGCTAGTGGGACAGGGGCAACTAATGAAAAACTGTTTTTT. The rearrangement uses TRBV20-1 and TRBJ1-4, with 10 bases identical to TRBD1. Germline V gene lookup returns CDR1 DFQATT and CDR2 SNEGSKA (reference sequence). V gave up 3 bases and J gave up 0 bases; unmatched junction bases: 1. The CDR3 runs 15 residues.

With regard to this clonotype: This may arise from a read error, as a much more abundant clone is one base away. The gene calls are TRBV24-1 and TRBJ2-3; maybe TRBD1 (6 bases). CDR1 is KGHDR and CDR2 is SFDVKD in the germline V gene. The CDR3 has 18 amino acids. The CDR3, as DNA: TGTGCCACCAGTGAGGGTTTGTGGGGACAAGGGCCCCCAGATACGCAGTGTTTT. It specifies CATSEGLWGQGPPDTQCF.

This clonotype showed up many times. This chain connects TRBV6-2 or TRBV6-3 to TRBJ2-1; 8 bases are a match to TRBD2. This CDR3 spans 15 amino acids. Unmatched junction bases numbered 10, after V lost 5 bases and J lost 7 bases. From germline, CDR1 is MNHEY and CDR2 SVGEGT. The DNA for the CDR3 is TGTGCCAGCAGTGGGGGGAGTAGCGGGACTAATGAGCAGTTCTTC. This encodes CASSGGSSGTNEQFF.

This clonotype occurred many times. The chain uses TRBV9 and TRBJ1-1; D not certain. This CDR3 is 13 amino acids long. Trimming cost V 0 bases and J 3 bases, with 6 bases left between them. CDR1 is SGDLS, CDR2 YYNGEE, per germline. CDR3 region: CASSVEKYTEAFF. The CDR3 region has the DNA TGTGCCAGCAGCGTAGAGAAGTACACTGAAGCTTTCTTT.

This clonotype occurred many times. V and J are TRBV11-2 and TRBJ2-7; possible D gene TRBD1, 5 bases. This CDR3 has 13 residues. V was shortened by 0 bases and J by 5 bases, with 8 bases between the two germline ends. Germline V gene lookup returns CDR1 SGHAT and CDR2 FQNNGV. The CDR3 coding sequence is TGTGCCAGCAGCTTAGATATGGGGCACGAGCAGTACTTC. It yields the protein CASSLDMGHEQYF.

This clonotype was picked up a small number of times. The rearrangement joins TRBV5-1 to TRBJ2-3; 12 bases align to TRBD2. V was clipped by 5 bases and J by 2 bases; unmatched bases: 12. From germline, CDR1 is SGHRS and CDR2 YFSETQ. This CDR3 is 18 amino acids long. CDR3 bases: TGCGCCAGCAGTCCCCCAACGACTAGCGGGGGAACCACAGATACGCAGTATTTT. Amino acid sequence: CASSPPTTSGGTTDTQYF. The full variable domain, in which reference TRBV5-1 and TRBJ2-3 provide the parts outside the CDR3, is KAGVTQTPRYLIKTRGQQVTLSCSPISGHRSVSWYQQTPGQGLQFLFEYFSETQRNKGNFPGRFSGRQFSNSRSEMNVSTLELGDSALYLCASSPPTTSGGTTDTQYFGPGTRLTVL.

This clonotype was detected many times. CDR3: CASSLTRLDEQFF. The CDR3 DNA reads as TGTGCCAGCAGCCTCACCCGACTAGATGAGCAGTTCTTC. The rearrangement joins TRBV11-2 to TRBJ2-1; possibly TRBD2 for D (6 bases). Germline CDR1 and CDR2: SGHAT and FQNNGV. V was pared by 5 bases and J by 8 bases, with 13 bases between. CDR3 size: 13 residues.

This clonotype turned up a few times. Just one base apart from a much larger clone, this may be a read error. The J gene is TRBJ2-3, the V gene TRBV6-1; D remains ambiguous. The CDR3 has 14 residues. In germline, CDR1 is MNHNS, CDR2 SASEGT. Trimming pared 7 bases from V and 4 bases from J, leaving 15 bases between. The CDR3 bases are TGTGCCAGCACCGGGCAGCCCGCCGCAGATACGCAGTATTTT. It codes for CASTGQPAADTQYF.

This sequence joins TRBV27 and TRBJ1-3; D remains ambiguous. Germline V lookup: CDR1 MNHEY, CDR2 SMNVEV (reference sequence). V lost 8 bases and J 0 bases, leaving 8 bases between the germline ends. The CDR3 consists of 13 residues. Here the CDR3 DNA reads TGTGCCAGCGCAGCAAGCTCTGGAAACACCATATATTTT. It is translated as CASAASSGNTIYF.

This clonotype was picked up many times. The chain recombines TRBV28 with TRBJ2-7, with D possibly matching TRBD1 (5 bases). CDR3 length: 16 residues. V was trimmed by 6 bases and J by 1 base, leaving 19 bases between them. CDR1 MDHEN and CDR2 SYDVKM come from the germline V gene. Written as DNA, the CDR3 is TGTGCCAGCAGACAAAGACAGCCGTTCGGTTCCTACGAGCAGTACTTC. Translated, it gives CASRQRQPFGSYEQYF.

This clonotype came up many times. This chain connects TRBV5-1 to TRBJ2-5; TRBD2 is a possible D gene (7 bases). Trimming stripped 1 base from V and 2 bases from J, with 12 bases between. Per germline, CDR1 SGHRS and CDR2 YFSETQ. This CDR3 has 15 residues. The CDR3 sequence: CASSLRGGVQETQYF. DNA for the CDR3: TGCGCCAGCAGCTTGCGAGGGGGGGTGCAAGAGACCCAGTACTTC. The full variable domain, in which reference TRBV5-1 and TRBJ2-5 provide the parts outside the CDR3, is KAGVTQTPRYLIKTRGQQVTLSCSPISGHRSVSWYQQTPGQGLQFLFEYFSETQRNKGNFPGRFSGRQFSNSRSEMNVSTLELGDSALYLCASSLRGGVQETQYFGPGTRLLVL.

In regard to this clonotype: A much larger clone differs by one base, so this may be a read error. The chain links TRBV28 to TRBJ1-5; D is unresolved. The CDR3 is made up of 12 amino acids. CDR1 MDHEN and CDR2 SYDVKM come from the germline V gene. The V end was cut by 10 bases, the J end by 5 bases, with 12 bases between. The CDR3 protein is CATRRGDQPQHF. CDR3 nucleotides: TGTGCCACTAGGCGGGGAGATCAGCCCCAGCATTTT.

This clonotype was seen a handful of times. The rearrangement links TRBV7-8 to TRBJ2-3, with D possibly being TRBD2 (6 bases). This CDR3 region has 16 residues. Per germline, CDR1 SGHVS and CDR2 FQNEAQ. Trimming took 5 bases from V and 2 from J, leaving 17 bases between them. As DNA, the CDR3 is TGTGCCAGCAGCGCCACCCGGGACTTATACACAGATACGCAGTATTTT. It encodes CASSATRDLYTDTQYF.

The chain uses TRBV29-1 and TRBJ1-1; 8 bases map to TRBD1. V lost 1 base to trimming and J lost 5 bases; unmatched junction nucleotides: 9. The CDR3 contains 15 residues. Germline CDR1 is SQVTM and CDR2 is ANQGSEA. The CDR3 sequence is CSVEGVAGGRTEAFF. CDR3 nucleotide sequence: TGCAGCGTTGAAGGAGTCGCAGGGGGCCGGACTGAAGCTTTCTTT.

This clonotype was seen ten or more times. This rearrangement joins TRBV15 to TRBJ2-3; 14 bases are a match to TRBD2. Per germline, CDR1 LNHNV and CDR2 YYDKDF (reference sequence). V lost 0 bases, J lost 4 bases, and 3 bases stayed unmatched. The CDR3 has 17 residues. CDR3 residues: CATSRETSGRGSDTQYF. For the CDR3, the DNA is TGTGCCACCAGCAGAGAGACTAGCGGGAGGGGGTCAGATACGCAGTATTTT.

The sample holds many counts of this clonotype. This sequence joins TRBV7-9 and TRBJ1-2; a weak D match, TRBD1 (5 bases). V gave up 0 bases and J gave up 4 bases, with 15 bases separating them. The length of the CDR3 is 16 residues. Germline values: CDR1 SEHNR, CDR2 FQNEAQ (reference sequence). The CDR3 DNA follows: TGTGCCAGCAGCTTAGCGGCGGGGACCCTAATCTATGGCTACACCTTC. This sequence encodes CASSLAAGTLIYGYTF.

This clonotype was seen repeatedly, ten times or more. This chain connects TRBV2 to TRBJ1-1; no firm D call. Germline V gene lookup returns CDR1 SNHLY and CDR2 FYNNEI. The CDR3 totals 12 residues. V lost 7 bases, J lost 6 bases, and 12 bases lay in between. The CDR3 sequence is CASTATGPEAFF. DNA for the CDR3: TGTGCCAGCACCGCCACGGGTCCTGAAGCTTTCTTT.

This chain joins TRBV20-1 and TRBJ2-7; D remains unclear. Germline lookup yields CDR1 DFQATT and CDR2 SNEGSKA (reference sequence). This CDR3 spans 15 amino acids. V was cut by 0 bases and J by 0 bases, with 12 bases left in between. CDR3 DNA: TGCAGTGCTAGAGATCCTGGCCGTGACTCCTACGAGCAGTACTTC. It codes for CSARDPGRDSYEQYF.

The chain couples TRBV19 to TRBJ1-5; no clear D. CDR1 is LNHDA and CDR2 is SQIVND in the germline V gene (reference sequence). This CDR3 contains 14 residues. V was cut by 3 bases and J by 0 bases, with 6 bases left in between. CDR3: CASSIPHSNQPQHF. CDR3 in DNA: TGTGCCAGTAGTATTCCCCATAGCAATCAGCCCCAGCATTTT.